The rows below give T cell receptor beta chains drawn from one sample of a study of blood T cell repertoires in COVID-19. This table comes from immunoSEQ multiplex PCR, and its TCRdb copy is limited to in-frame clones, with some not included. Altogether 150,000 or so clones are present, approximately 82% being singletons, with the ten largest covering around 6.7%. The specimen sequenced was peripheral blood. Receptors originate from a woman in her forties or fifties in a cohort sampled during active or convalescent COVID-19. Both conserved end residues are part of each CDR3. D genes are given only for firm matches. Rows may omit the clone size; those that give it use once, few, many or a size class.

cdr3_aa	cdr3_nt	v_call	j_call	clone_size	d_call
CASSLVYGADTQYF	TGCGCCAGCAGCTTGGTGTACGGAGCCGATACGCAGTATTTT	TRBV5-1	TRBJ2-3	NA	NA
CSVDVSAGSTGELFF	TGCAGCGTTGACGTTTCGGCAGGAAGCACCGGGGAGCTGTTTTTT	TRBV29-1	TRBJ2-2	NA	NA
CAWSVRRLAGNTDTQYF	TGTGCCTGGAGTGTACGCCGACTAGCGGGGAACACAGATACGCAGTATTTT	TRBV30	TRBJ2-3	NA	TRBD2
CASIERGGFNTGELFF	TGTGCCAGCATCGAGCGGGGGGGCTTTAACACCGGGGAGCTGTTTTTT	TRBV28	TRBJ2-2	few	TRBD2
CASSESGQGQSPLHF	TGCGCCAGCAGCGAATCGGGACAGGGCCAATCACCCCTCCACTTT	TRBV4-1	TRBJ1-6	NA	TRBD1
CASSLSGAGGNTIYF	TGTGCCAGCAGCTTGTCAGGGGCAGGGGGAAACACCATATATTTT	TRBV5-6	TRBJ1-3	NA	NA
CASSIRGSGSYNEQFF	TGTGCCAGTAGTATCAGGGGGTCTGGGTCCTACAATGAGCAGTTCTTC	TRBV19	TRBJ2-1	NA	TRBD1
CASSFGDSNSPLHF	TGCGCCAGCAGCTTTGGGGACAGTAATTCACCCCTCCACTTT	TRBV5-1	TRBJ1-6	NA	TRBD1
CASSQDEDTEAFF	TGTGCCAGCAGCCAAGACGAGGATACTGAAGCTTTCTTT	TRBV3-1/TRBV3-2	TRBJ1-1	NA	NA
CASSPFSGSGNTIYF	TGCGCCAGCAGCCCTTTCAGCGGATCTGGAAACACCATATATTTT	TRBV5-1	TRBJ1-3	NA	NA
CASSQHRAYEQYF	TGCGCCAGCAGTCAACACAGGGCCTACGAGCAGTACTTC	TRBV23-1	TRBJ2-7	NA	NA
CASSLGTGPQYEQFF	TGTGCCAGCAGCCTCGGGACAGGGCCCCAGTATGAGCAGTTCTTC	TRBV7-2	TRBJ2-1	NA	TRBD1
CASSLLTGGFEKEQFF	TGTGCCAGCAGCTTATTGACGGGGGGCTTTGAAAAGGAGCAGTTCTTC	TRBV7-3	TRBJ2-1	NA	NA
CASSPGFGAYNEQFF	TGTGCCAGCTCACCAGGGTTCGGAGCCTACAATGAGCAGTTCTTC	TRBV18	TRBJ2-1	NA	NA
CASSFSGDSGNTIYF	TGCGCCAGCAGCTTTTCCGGTGACTCTGGAAACACCATATATTTT	TRBV5-1	TRBJ1-3	NA	NA
CASSESTGGVGQPQHF	TGTGCCAGCAGTGAATCGACAGGGGGCGTGGGGCAGCCCCAGCATTTT	TRBV6-1	TRBJ1-5	NA	TRBD1
CASSQVAGTASNSPLHF	TGTGCCAGCAGCCAAGTGGCCGGGACAGCGTCAAATTCACCCCTCCACTTT	TRBV3-1/TRBV3-2	TRBJ1-6	NA	TRBD1
CSVEDRTEAHRFYGYTF	TGCAGCGTTGAAGATCGGACTGAGGCCCATAGGTTCTATGGCTACACCTTC	TRBV29-1	TRBJ1-2	NA	NA
CAISERDRGDTQYF	TGTGCCATCAGTGAGCGGGATCGTGGGGATACGCAGTATTTT	TRBV10-3	TRBJ2-3	NA	NA
CAIRTGENEKLFF	TGTGCCATCAGGACGGGGGAGAATGAAAAACTGTTTTTT	TRBV10-3	TRBJ1-4	NA	NA
CAISQTGENSPLHF	TGTGCCATCAGCCAAACAGGGGAAAACTCACCCCTCCACTTT	TRBV10-3	TRBJ1-6	NA	TRBD1
CASRLGDFSGNTIYF	TGTGCCAGCAGACTAGGGGACTTCTCTGGAAACACCATATATTTT	TRBV6-5	TRBJ1-3	few	NA
CASSAGTSQMLGQYF	TGTGCCAGCAGTGCAGGGACATCCCAAATGCTTGGGCAGTACTTC	TRBV6-6	TRBJ2-7	NA	NA
CASSLSRDTNTIYF	TGCGCCAGCAGCTTGAGTAGAGACACAAACACCATATATTTT	TRBV5-1	TRBJ1-3	once	NA
CASRGLRTSGADTQYF	TGTGCCAGTAGAGGCCTCCGGACTAGCGGGGCAGATACGCAGTATTTT	TRBV19	TRBJ2-3	NA	TRBD2
CASSQDNPGGSYNEQFF	TGCGCCAGCAGCCAAGATAACCCCGGGGGGTCCTACAATGAGCAGTTCTTC	TRBV4-1	TRBJ2-1	NA	TRBD2
CASSSQGRTEAFF	TGTGCCAGCAGCTCCCAGGGTAGAACTGAAGCTTTCTTT	TRBV7-9	TRBJ1-1	few	NA
CASSVVGEGGLRSKESSYNSPLHF	TGTGCCAGCAGCGTAGTGGGGGAGGGCGGGCTGCGTAGTAAAGAAAGCTCCTATAATTCACCCCTCCACTTT	TRBV9	TRBJ1-6	NA	NA
CASSAPGTGGVGYTF	TGTGCCAGCAGCGCGCCTGGGACAGGGGGGGTTGGCTACACCTTC	TRBV9	TRBJ1-2	NA	TRBD1
CASSLSREDGYTF	TGTGCCAGCAGCTTATCTAGGGAGGATGGCTACACCTTC	TRBV7-3	TRBJ1-2	NA	NA
CASRHDRGTGYTF	TGTGCCAGCAGACACGACAGGGGGACGGGCTACACCTTC	TRBV6-5	TRBJ1-2	NA	TRBD1
CASSLAFGQGRHEQFF	TGTGCCAGCAGCTTAGCGTTCGGACAGGGGAGGCATGAGCAGTTCTTC	TRBV7-8	TRBJ2-1	NA	TRBD1
CASSLGGTGSSYEQYF	TGTGCCAGCAGCTTAGGGGGGACAGGTTCTTCCTACGAGCAGTACTTC	TRBV7-2	TRBJ2-7	NA	TRBD1
CASSYADREKEGYTF	TGTGCCAGCAGTTACGCCGACAGGGAAAAGGAAGGCTACACCTTC	TRBV6-2/TRBV6-3	TRBJ1-2	once	TRBD1
CASSTSTSGGLSYNEQFF	TGTGCCAGCAGTACCTCGACTAGCGGGGGCCTTTCCTACAATGAGCAGTTCTTC	TRBV2	TRBJ2-1	once	TRBD2
CASSLVLGRGMMNTEAFF	TGTGCCAGCAGCTTAGTTTTGGGACGGGGGATGATGAACACTGAAGCTTTCTTT	TRBV11-2	TRBJ1-1	NA	NA
CASSRDRFYEQYF	TGTGCCAGCAGTCGAGACAGGTTCTACGAGCAGTACTTC	TRBV12-3/TRBV12-4	TRBJ2-7	NA	NA
CASSFQVLNTIYF	TGTGCCAGCAGTTTCCAGGTTTTAAACACCATATATTTT	TRBV12-3/TRBV12-4	TRBJ1-3	NA	NA
CASSDLGRSPTGEQYF	TGTGCCAGCAGTGACTTGGGCCGGTCTCCAACCGGCGAGCAGTACTTC	TRBV6-1	TRBJ2-7	NA	NA
CTWSGGTGKNQPQHF	TGTACCTGGAGTGGCGGGACAGGGAAAAATCAGCCCCAGCATTTT	TRBV30	TRBJ1-5	NA	TRBD1
CASTVQGGETEAFF	TGTGCCAGTACAGTACAGGGGGGAGAGACTGAAGCTTTCTTT	TRBV19	TRBJ1-1	NA	TRBD1
CASSGQGRGNSPLHF	TGTGCCAGCAGTGGACAGGGAAGGGGTAATTCACCCCTCCACTTT	TRBV2	TRBJ1-6	many	TRBD1
CARRTSGGFCEQYF	TGTGCCAGAAGAACTAGCGGGGGGTTTTGCGAGCAGTACTTC	TRBV12-1	TRBJ2-7	NA	NA
CASSLIGPAGGTDTQYF	TGTGCCAGCAGCTTAATTGGGCCAGCGGGGGGCACAGATACGCAGTATTTT	TRBV7-3	TRBJ2-3	NA	TRBD2
CAWSPPRGGTVHEQYF	TGTGCCTGGAGCCCGCCGAGAGGGGGTACTGTCCACGAGCAGTACTTC	TRBV30	TRBJ2-7	NA	NA
CASSEQGLHNQPQHF	TGCGCCAGCAGCGAGCAGGGGCTACACAATCAGCCCCAGCATTTT	TRBV5-1	TRBJ1-5	NA	NA
CASSQTRRGGADTQYF	TGCGCCAGCAGCCAAACCCGTCGGGGGGGCGCGGATACGCAGTATTTT	TRBV4-1	TRBJ2-3	NA	TRBD2
CASSVPRTGSGTGELFF	TGTGCCAGCAGTGTCCCGAGGACAGGGTCGGGCACCGGGGAGCTGTTTTTT	TRBV3-1/TRBV3-2	TRBJ2-2	NA	TRBD1
CASSSSGGAYNEQFF	TGCGCCAGCAGCTCCAGCGGGGGGGCCTACAATGAGCAGTTCTTC	TRBV5-1	TRBJ2-1	NA	TRBD2
CASSLGTAGLQETQYF	TGTGCCAGCAGCTTAGGCACAGCGGGGCTCCAAGAGACCCAGTACTTC	TRBV13	TRBJ2-5	NA	TRBD2
CATSGRLNTEAFF	TGTGCCACCAGTGGGCGGTTGAACACTGAAGCTTTCTTT	TRBV24-1	TRBJ1-1	NA	NA
CATSSHLTDTQYF	TGTGCCACCAGTAGCCATCTCACAGATACGCAGTATTTT	TRBV24-1	TRBJ2-3	NA	NA
CATSGPLSLGQGGDTQYF	TGTGCCACCAGTGGTCCTCTGAGCCTCGGACAGGGAGGAGATACGCAGTATTTT	TRBV24-1	TRBJ2-3	NA	TRBD1
CASSPGGTGRSEQYF	TGCGCCAGCAGCCCTGGGGGGACAGGGCGAAGCGAGCAGTACTTC	TRBV10-1	TRBJ2-7	NA	TRBD1
CASSAGTGGRYEQYF	TGTGCCAGTAGTGCCGGGACAGGGGGTAGGTACGAGCAGTACTTC	TRBV19	TRBJ2-7	NA	TRBD1